This TCR beta chain was captured by sequencing in a study of CD8+CD57+ T cells in acquired aplastic anemia (dated by TCRdb to the late 2010s). At the level of the whole study: A mean of about 3 ug of DNA, ranging from roughly 0.2 to 27.4 ug, was extracted from sorted CD4+ and CD8+ cells. A CD8+CD57+ expansion meant a frequency higher than the mean frequency seen in healthy subjects. Study-wide findings and limitations: Although under 35 CD8+ CDR3 sequences were shared by patients and controls, these sequences appeared highly expressed in patients and within the immunodominant clones of patients. CD8+ Simpson's diversity did not differ significantly between patients and healthy controls (P=0.060).

Concerning this clonotype itself: Its antigen is not yet known. There are no base qualities to consult, and no much larger clone falls within one base.

Expansion of CD8+CD57+ cells had been shown by flow cytometry in the patients chosen for sequencing. All patients had severe acquired aplastic anemia diagnosed by International Study of Aplastic Anemia and Agranulocytosis and Camitta criteria. No therapy had been received by the patients at the time of blood sampling. TCR repertoires of sorted CD4+ and CD8+ blood T cells from severe aplastic anemia patients and healthy subjects were deep-sequenced in the study. Patients were enrolled in the USA under clinicaltrials.gov protocols 00001620, 01623167, 00001397, 00071045, 00081523 and 00961064. Ficoll-Paque density gradient centrifugation was used to isolate peripheral blood mononuclear cells. Before DNA was extracted, CD4+ and CD8+ T cells were sorted using either FACS or magnetic beads. The CDR3 contains 15 residues, cysteine and phenylalanine counted. Kept here is only the CDR3 DNA, which spans 45 bases and is read in frame from base 1. Trimming accounts for 3 bases at V and 1 base at J, while the number of junction bases matched to no gene is 2. Via the germline V gene (reference sequence), CDR1 is LNHDA and CDR2 SQIVND.

Genomic DNA served as template for TCR beta VDJ combination and CDR3 sequence profiling. TCR repertoire sequencing was run on an Illumina HiSeq 2000. In the source study's methods: Repertoire assessment relied on Simpson's diversity index, CDR3 size and DJ length profiles, and TRBV/TRBJ rearrangement plots. The most abundant DNA sequence in the deep sequencing data was defined as the immunodominant clone. CDR3 amino acid sequences were checked for sharing between subjects and were compared against published repertoires and the VDJdb database. TCRdb trimmed public reads at Q25 via fastp, called clones via MiXCR and kept in-frame beta chains. CDR3 protein sequences are deduplicated, and each keeps its most common genes and DNA. TCRdb, not the authors, supplied the V and J calls. This sample is represented by 300,000 or so distinct CDR3 sequences; approximately 58% of them were singletons. The ten most abundant clones make up roughly 1.2% of the sample.

Material: sorted CD4+, CD8+, or CD8+CD57+ T cells (not recorded which) from PBMCs. This TCR was recovered from a human donor with aplastic anemia. The chain employs TRBV19 and TRBJ1-5; 8 bases in the middle match TRBD1. The encoded CDR3 is CASSIRQGSNQPQHF. The DNA sequence reads TGTGCCAGTAGTATCAGACAGGGGAGCAATCAGCCCCAGCATTTT.